Below, 17 T cell receptor beta chains from the same sample are listed, as sequenced in a study of siplizumab effects on memory and regulatory T cells. Assay: immunoSEQ multiplex PCR; the TCRdb copy retains only in-frame clones and omits some. The sample records some 100,000 clones, 90% to 95% being singletons. Source material: Tregs sorted from blood. Receptors originate from a human donor in good health.

The V gene is TRBV10-2, the J gene TRBJ2-1; D gene unclear. Trimming left V 9 bases short and J 0 bases short, with 9 bases between. CDR3 length: 13 amino acids. CDR1 WSHSY and CDR2 SAAADI come from the germline V gene. This chain's CDR3 is CASYGSSYNEQFF. CDR3 sequence (DNA): TGCGCCAGTTATGGGTCCTCCTACAATGAGCAGTTCTTC.

V is TRBV21-1 and J is TRBJ2-3; no check of the table's D call, TRBD1, against the DNA was made. TRBV21-1 is shown as a pseudogene. CDR3 length: 16 residues. The CDR3 nucleotides are TGTGCCAGCAACACCTGCCAGGGAAGCATTACAGATACGCAGTATTTT. The encoded protein is CASNTCQGSITDTQYF.

V usage is TRBV6-6 and J usage is TRBJ1-1, with D perhaps TRBD1 (6 bases). Germline-derived CDR1 and CDR2 are MNHNY and SVGAGI (reference sequence). The germline V and J ends were trimmed by 6 bases and 7 bases, with 15 bases remaining between them. The CDR3 is 13 residues long. CDR3 loop: CASRVPTGLEAFF. DNA of the CDR3: TGTGCCAGCAGGGTACCTACAGGGCTTGAAGCTTTCTTT.

The chain couples TRBV7-2 to TRBJ1-4; D remains ambiguous. Germline CDR1 and CDR2: SGHTA and FQGNSA. This CDR3 has 17 amino acids. The germline V and J ends were trimmed by 2 bases and 1 base, with 14 bases remaining between them. The CDR3 DNA reads TGTGCCAGCAGCTTAAGAGGGCATATCGGAACTAATGAAAAACTGTTTTTT. Translating gives CASSLRGHIGTNEKLFF.

The chain combines TRBV7-9 with TRBJ2-2; 11 positions match TRBD2. From germline, CDR1 is SEHNR and CDR2 FQNEAQ (reference sequence). This CDR3 region has 19 residues. After removal of 3 bases from V and 4 bases from J, the junction contained 13 bases not matched to a gene. Written as DNA, the CDR3 is TGTGCCAGCAGCTTCCCCCTTTTTAGCGGGAGGGAAGGCACCGGGGAGCTGTTTTTT. It is translated as CASSFPLFSGREGTGELFF.

The rearrangement links TRBV6-6 to TRBJ2-1; no firm D call. Germline V CDR1 and CDR2: MNHNY, SVGAGI (reference sequence). Trimming left V 4 bases short and J 0 bases short, with 10 bases between. CDR3 length equals 15 residues. The CDR3 sequence: CASSSSASSYNEQFF. The CDR3 DNA follows: TGTGCCAGCAGTTCCAGCGCGAGCTCCTACAATGAGCAGTTCTTC.

This chain uses TRBV5-1 with TRBJ2-3; perhaps TRBD2 as D (5 bases). The length of the CDR3 is 17 residues. Per the germline V gene, CDR1 is SGHRS and CDR2 is YFSETQ. V gave up 4 bases and J gave up 1 base, with 19 bases separating them. Here the CDR3 DNA reads TGCGCCAGCAGCCCAGACTACCTGGTTCGTGGCACAGATACGCAGTATTTT. It yields the protein CASSPDYLVRGTDTQYF.

This rearrangement joins TRBV6-5 to TRBJ2-2; D assignment may be TRBD1 or TRBD2 (5 bases each). From germline, CDR1 is MNHEY and CDR2 SVGAGI. This CDR3 has 13 amino acids. The V gene lost 6 bases and the J gene lost 10 bases, with 15 bases spanning the gap. The CDR3 DNA reads TGTGCCAGCAGGGGGGTAGGGAAAGAGGAGCTGTTTTTT. Amino acid sequence: CASRGVGKEELFF.

V gene TRBV19 combines with J gene TRBJ2-5; no firm D call. This CDR3 is built from 13 residues. V gave up 3 bases and J gave up 2 bases, with 7 bases separating them. Per germline, CDR1 LNHDA and CDR2 SQIVND (reference sequence). CDR3 DNA: TGTGCCAGTAGTATTCCCGGGCAAGAGACCCAGTACTTC. Translation gives CASSIPGQETQYF.

V gene TRBV30 combines with J gene TRBJ2-2; no clear D. The CDR3 consists of 12 residues. Germline V gene sequence: CDR1 GTSNPN, CDR2 SVGIG (reference sequence). V was clipped by 5 bases and J by 7 bases, with 11 bases between them. In nucleotides, the CDR3 is TGTGCCTGGGGGCTAGAGGTCGGGGAGCTGTTTTTT. Its protein is CAWGLEVGELFF. Full variable domain (outside the CDR3, taken from reference TRBV30 and TRBJ2-2): SQTIHQWPATLVQPVGSPLSLECTVEGTSNPNLYWYRQAAGRGLQLLFYSVGIGQISSEVPQNLSASRPQDRQFILSSKKLLLSDSGFYLCAWGLEVGELFFGEGSRLTVL.

The gene calls are TRBV28 and TRBJ1-5; TRBD1 aligns across 7 bases. CDR1 and CDR2 from the germline V gene are MDHEN and SYDVKM. V was pared by 6 bases and J by 5 bases, with 13 bases of the junction left unmatched. The CDR3 runs to 16 residues. The CDR3 sequence: CASSLLKGARDQPQHF. Here the CDR3 DNA reads TGTGCCAGCAGCCTTCTGAAGGGGGCGCGGGATCAGCCCCAGCATTTT. The whole variable domain, filled in from reference TRBV28 and TRBJ1-5, reads DVKVTQSSRYLVKRTGEKVFLECVQDMDHENMFWYRQDPGLGLRLIYFSYDVKMKEKGDIPEGYSVSREKKERFSLILESASTNQTSMYLCASSLLKGARDQPQHFGDGTRLSIL.

V is TRBV5-4 and J is TRBJ2-4; D might be TRBD2 (7 bases). The V gene's germline CDR1 is SGHNT and CDR2 YYREEE (reference sequence). The germline V and J ends were trimmed by 4 bases and 2 bases, with 13 bases remaining between them. The length of the CDR3 is 15 residues. The CDR3 loop reads CASSPLGGPKNIQYF. The CDR3 DNA reads as TGTGCCAGCAGCCCTCTCGGGGGGCCCAAAAACATTCAGTACTTC.

This clone was recorded once. CDR3 loop: CASSQGRGLGYTF. Written as DNA, the CDR3 is TGTGCCAGCAGCCAAGGGCGGGGGTTAGGCTACACCTTC. The chain carries TRBV4-2 and TRBJ1-2, with D tentatively TRBD1 (5 bases). This CDR3 is built from 13 residues. From germline, CDR1 is LGHNA and CDR2 YNFKEQ. Trimming cost V 1 base and J 8 bases, with 11 bases left between them.

The chain joins TRBV30 to TRBJ1-1, with D maybe TRBD1 (5 bases). Trimming left V 0 bases short and J 1 base short, with 12 bases between. The germline V gene encodes CDR1 GTSNPN and CDR2 SVGIG (reference sequence). The CDR3 runs 15 residues. CDR3 sequence (DNA): TGTGCCTGGAGTGTACTCGGGGCGAGGAACACTGAAGCTTTCTTT. Its protein is CAWSVLGARNTEAFF.

In DNA form, the CDR3 reads TGTGCCAGCAGTTTGGGGAAACGACGGATCGGAGGCTACACCTTC. Amino acid sequence: CASSLGKRRIGGYTF. V usage is TRBV28 and J usage is TRBJ1-2; D remains unclear. The V end was cut by 3 bases, the J end by 8 bases, with 19 bases between. Germline CDR1 reads MDHEN; CDR2 reads SYDVKM. There are 15 residues in the CDR3.

V gene TRBV10-3 combines with J gene TRBJ2-7; 7 positions agree with TRBD1. Germline V gene lookup returns CDR1 ENHRY and CDR2 SYGVKD. V was pared by 0 bases and J by 7 bases, with 12 bases of the junction left unmatched. CDR3 length equals 16 residues. DNA of the CDR3: TGTGCCATCAGTGAGTCCCATCGGGGACAGAAGTGGGAGCAGTACTTC. This gives the protein CAISESHRGQKWEQYF.

CDR3 DNA: TGTGCCAGCAGTAAGACAGGTACCTACGAGCAGTACTTC. This sequence encodes CASSKTGTYEQYF. The gene calls are TRBV6-4 and TRBJ2-5; possibly TRBD1 for D (6 bases). Judging by the DNA end, TRBJ2-7 fits better; the J call may be wrong. The CDR3 extends over 13 amino acids. The V gene's germline CDR1 is MRHNA and CDR2 SNTAGT.